This TCR beta chain was sequenced for a study of blood T cell repertoires in COVID-19. This clone was counted only a few times. The study recruited people aged roughly 18 to 100 years across about two dozen US areas. Sequencing was performed with immunoSEQ multiplex PCR; in TCRdb, only in-frame clones are kept and a portion is missing. The profile shows 260,000 or so clones, 70% to 90% of them singletons. Germline loops: CDR1 MNHNS, CDR2 SASEGT. This CDR3 region has 16 residues. V lost 4 bases and J lost 2, with 15 bases in between. Sequenced: PBMCs or T cells enriched from blood (not recorded which). The chain is built from TRBV6-1 and TRBJ1-5; possibly TRBD1 for D (6 bases). The TCR originated in a man between 18 and 35 years old who had recovered from COVID-19. The CDR3 DNA follows: TGTGCCAGCAGTGCCTTCCCAGGGGCGGGCAATCAGCCCCAGCATTTT. Residues: CASSAFPGAGNQPQHF.